The rows below give T cell receptor beta chains drawn from one sample of a study of T cells in Graves' hyperthyroidism and ophthalmopathy. MiXCR, run by TCRdb on the multiplex PCR reads, gives a single entry per CDR3 protein. The data show about half a million distinct CDR3 sequences, 15% to 20% seen once. Sequenced sample: blood. The receptor source for this set is a woman aged 25 to 45 with Graves' ophthalmopathy. Both conserved end residues are part of each CDR3. The order of the fields is J gene, D gene, V gene, clone size, CDR3 protein, CDR3 DNA. A D gene is named only where the DNA matches it firmly. Clone sizes are given selectively: once, few, many, or a class where the clone is expanded.

TRBJ2-1,.,TRBV5-1,many,CASPPNMSSYNEQFF,TGCGCCAGCCCCCCCAATATGAGCTCCTACAATGAGCAGTTCTTC
TRBJ2-6,TRBD1,TRBV27,.,CASTETGAAGANVLTF,TGTGCCAGCACCGAGACAGGGGCGGCTGGGGCCAACGTCCTGACTTTC
TRBJ1-1,.,TRBV7-2,few,CASSLEAQANTEAFF,TGTGCCAGCAGCTTAGAGGCGCAAGCGAACACTGAAGCTTTCTTT
TRBJ2-1,TRBD2,TRBV4-3,few,CASSQDPRTSGNNEQFF,TGCGCCAGCAGCCAAGATCCAAGGACTAGCGGGAACAATGAGCAGTTCTTC
TRBJ2-3,.,TRBV19,few,CASSVRGTDTQYF,TGTGCCAGTAGTGTCCGGGGCACAGATACGCAGTATTTT
TRBJ2-7,TRBD2,TRBV6-2/TRBV6-3,few,CASSFTPGLARYEQYF,TGTGCCAGCAGCTTCACTCCGGGACTAGCGCGGTACGAGCAGTACTTC
TRBJ1-2,.,TRBV12-5,.,CASGLAVTRVNTNYGYTF,TGTGCTAGTGGTTTGGCCGTCACCAGGGTGAATACTAACTATGGCTACACCTTC
TRBJ1-2,TRBD1,TRBV28,few,CASSFQEGADYGYTF,TGTGCCAGCAGTTTCCAAGAGGGGGCAGACTATGGCTACACCTTC
TRBJ2-7,.,TRBV6-2/TRBV6-3,few,CASSYGDSFTYEQYF,TGTGCCAGCAGTTACGGAGACAGTTTCACCTACGAGCAGTACTTC
TRBJ1-1,TRBD1,TRBV29-1,few,CSVGTGVGLTEAFF,TGCAGCGTTGGGACAGGGGTTGGTCTCACTGAAGCTTTCTTT
TRBJ2-2,TRBD2,TRBV7-9,.,CASSLDWAGGPNTGELFF,TGTGCCAGCAGCTTAGATTGGGCGGGAGGGCCGAACACCGGGGAGCTGTTTTTT
TRBJ2-7,.,TRBV10-2,.,CASCRDLSYEQYF,TGCGCCAGCTGCCGGGACTTATCCTACGAGCAGTACTTC
TRBJ1-5,.,TRBV28,many,CASTYWGNQPQHF,TGTGCCAGCACCTACTGGGGCAATCAGCCCCAGCATTTT
TRBJ2-7,.,TRBV29-1,.,CSVDGSSSTKSYNEQYF,TGCAGCGTTGACGGGTCGTCTAGCACGAAATCCTACAATGAGCAGTACTTC